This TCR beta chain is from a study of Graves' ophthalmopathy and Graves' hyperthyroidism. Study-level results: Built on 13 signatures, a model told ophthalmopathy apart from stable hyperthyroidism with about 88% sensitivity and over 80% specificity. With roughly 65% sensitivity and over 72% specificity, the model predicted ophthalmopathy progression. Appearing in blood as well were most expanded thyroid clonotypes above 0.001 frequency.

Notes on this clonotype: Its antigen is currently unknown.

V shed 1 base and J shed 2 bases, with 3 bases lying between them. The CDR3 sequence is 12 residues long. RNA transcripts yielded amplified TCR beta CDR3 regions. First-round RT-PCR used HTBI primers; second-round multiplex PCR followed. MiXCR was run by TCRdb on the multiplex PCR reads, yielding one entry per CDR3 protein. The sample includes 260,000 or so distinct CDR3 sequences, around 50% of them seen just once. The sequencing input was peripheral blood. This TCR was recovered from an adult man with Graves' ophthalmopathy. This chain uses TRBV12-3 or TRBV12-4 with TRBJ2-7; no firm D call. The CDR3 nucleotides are TGTGCCAGCAGTTTAGTTACCTACGAGCAGTACTTC. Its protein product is CASSLVTYEQYF.